The source of this T cell receptor (beta chain) is a study of Tregs in tolerant kidney transplant recipients. Profiling relied on immunoSEQ multiplex PCR, and the TCRdb table lists in-frame clones only, not all of them. The table has about 94,000 clones, 93% seen once. The CDR3 contains 15 residues. Germline V gives CDR1 SGHDT, CDR2 YYEEEE. With V trimmed by 1 base and J by 3 bases, 6 bases remained unmatched. The material sequenced was CD4+ T cells from blood, taken before the transplant. The TCR sequence derives from a human donor who received a combined kidney and bone marrow transplant. This chain links TRBV5-6 with TRBJ2-5, with 7 bases that match TRBD1. Here the CDR3 reads CASSLWSGGEETQYF. The CDR3 bases are TGTGCCAGCAGCTTGTGGTCAGGGGGAGAAGAGACCCAGTACTTC.